The rows below give T cell receptor beta chains drawn from one sample of a study of blood T cell repertoires in COVID-19. Some clones are missing from TCRdb's copy, which holds only in-frame ones; the method was immunoSEQ multiplex PCR. The repertoire has a few hundred thousand clones, around 88% of them found once; the top ten carry around 0.88%. Sequenced: peripheral blood. The receptor source for this set is a man under 40 with acute or convalescent COVID-19. The CDR3 runs from the conserved cysteine through the conserved F or W. The D gene is left open where the match is weak. Size is omitted from some rows. Given values are once, few, many or a class for expanded clones.

j_call clone_size d_call v_call cdr3_aa cdr3_nt
TRBJ2-5 NA TRBD2 TRBV5-4 CASSLGGGARETQYF TGTGCCAGCAGCTTGGGCGGGGGGGCCAGAGAGACCCAGTACTTC
TRBJ1-1 NA TRBD1 TRBV19 CASSDRGNTEAFF TGTGCCAGTAGCGACAGGGGGAACACTGAAGCTTTCTTT
TRBJ2-7 NA TRBD1 TRBV29-1 CSVGQGAYEQYF TGCAGCGTTGGACAGGGGGCCTACGAGCAGTACTTC
TRBJ1-1 NA NA TRBV3-1/TRBV3-2 CASSQDRGTEAFF TGTGCCAGCAGCCAAGATAGGGGAACTGAAGCTTTCTTT
TRBJ2-5 NA TRBD2 TRBV7-9 CASERVASGPQETQYF TGTGCCAGCGAGAGGGTGGCTAGCGGACCACAAGAGACCCAGTACTTC
TRBJ2-7 once NA TRBV28 CASTRRGLYEQYF TGTGCCAGCACAAGGCGGGGGCTGTACGAGCAGTACTTC
TRBJ2-1 NA NA TRBV4-1 CASSQAGNENEQFF TGCGCCAGCAGCCAAGCGGGAAATGAAAATGAGCAGTTCTTC
TRBJ1-2 NA NA TRBV28 CASSLQGYGYTF TGTGCCAGCAGTCTACAGGGTTATGGCTACACCTTC
TRBJ1-2 NA NA TRBV6-6 CASSYILARGKYGYTF TGTGCCAGCAGTTACATCCTCGCTCGAGGGAAGTATGGCTACACCTTC
TRBJ2-1 NA NA TRBV5-1 CASSIGGWFNEQFF TGCGCCAGCTCAATTGGAGGTTGGTTCAATGAGCAGTTCTTC
TRBJ1-5 NA NA TRBV6-5 CASSPGSQHQPQHF TGTGCCAGCAGCCCCGGTTCCCAACATCAGCCCCAGCATTTT
TRBJ2-1 many NA TRBV7-2 CASSSDSREYNEQFF TGTGCCAGCAGTTCCGACAGCCGAGAATACAATGAGCAGTTCTTC
TRBJ2-1 NA TRBD2 TRBV5-4 CASSSRGRTSGAYNEQFF TGTGCCAGCAGCTCCAGGGGACGAACTAGCGGGGCGTACAATGAGCAGTTCTTC
TRBJ1-3 NA TRBD1 TRBV6-5 CASSPGQGRNTIYF TGTGCCAGCAGTCCCGGACAGGGTCGAAACACCATATATTTT
TRBJ2-1 NA TRBD1 TRBV4-2 CASSQGQGNYNEQFF TGTGCCAGCAGCCAAGGACAGGGCAACTACAATGAGCAGTTCTTC
TRBJ1-6 NA NA TRBV28 CASRAPGGFASPLHF TGTGCCAGCAGGGCCCCGGGGGGATTTGCTTCACCCCTCCACTTT
TRBJ1-4 NA NA TRBV7-2 CASSFTGPPTNEKLFF TGTGCCAGCAGCTTCACAGGGCCCCCAACTAATGAAAAACTGTTTTTT